This TCR beta chain derives from a study of long-term antiretroviral therapy in people with HIV. Regarding the study as a whole: HIV repertoire CDR3 lengths ranged less widely than those of controls.

CDR3 length: 14 amino acids. Germline V CDR1 and CDR2: MNHEY, SMNVEV (reference sequence). V dropped 3 bases and J dropped 3 bases, with 12 bases sitting between them. Cryopreserved PBMC samples of about 1-11 million cells were used for DNA extraction. Sequencing relied on immunoSEQ assay v3.0, run at survey level. Some clones are missing from TCRdb's copy, which holds only in-frame ones; the method was immunoSEQ multiplex PCR. Of 24,000 or so clones listed, around 82% are singletons. To note about this clone: The target antigen is unknown.

This sequence joins TRBV27 and TRBJ2-7, with D possibly being TRBD1 (5 bases). This clonotype originated in a young man with HIV. Specimen: unsorted PBMCs, collected 3 years after starting antiretroviral therapy. The DNA of the CDR3 is TGTGCCAGCAGTTTTTCCAGGGTGGACTACGAGCAGTACTTC. This translates into CASSFSRVDYEQYF.